A single sample is the source of the 4 T cell receptor beta chains below, sequenced in a study of PD-1 blockade in classical Hodgkin lymphoma. Clones were read by immunoSEQ multiplex PCR, and TCRdb kept only the in-frame ones, dropping some. The table includes 20,000 to 25,000 clones, more than 65% detected once. Time point indicated: cycle 4 day 1 (C4D1), after five to seven weeks of nivolumab. After autologous stem cell transplantation all patients relapsed, and prior brentuximab vedotin exposure differed between cohorts. Sequenced material: peripheral blood mononuclear cells (PBMCs), taken before the fourth cycle of nivolumab. These receptors were taken from a human donor with classical Hodgkin lymphoma.

The chain joins TRBV5-5 to TRBJ2-7; D gene ambiguous. Looked up from germline, CDR1 is SGHKS and CDR2 is YYEKEE (reference sequence). CDR3 length equals 13 residues. Trimming stripped 3 bases from V and 3 bases from J, with 10 bases between. The CDR3 DNA sequence: TGTGCCAGCAGCTCCCGAAGGGACTACGAGCAGTACTTC. Protein product: CASSSRRDYEQYF.

The V and J genes are TRBV10-2 and TRBJ2-1; 13 bases agree with TRBD2. The germline V gene has CDR1 WSHSY and CDR2 SAAADI. V lost 2 bases, J lost 9 bases, and 1 base stayed unmatched. The CDR3 totals 14 residues. CDR3 sequence (DNA): TGCGCCAGCAGTGAGGGACTAGCGGGGGTTGAGCAGTTCTTC. This encodes CASSEGLAGVEQFF.

This clone has only a few counts. This chain links TRBV7-2 with TRBJ2-1; 7 bases are shared with TRBD2. CDR1 is SGHTA and CDR2 is FQGNSA in the germline V gene. This CDR3 has 15 residues. Trimming took 0 bases from V and 5 from J; bases not matched to a gene: 4. The CDR3 region is CASSLAGGSHNEQFF. The CDR3 nucleotides are TGTGCCAGCAGCTTAGCGGGCGGGAGTCACAATGAGCAGTTCTTC.

This clone was observed a single time. The rearrangement uses TRBV30 and TRBJ1-2; TRBD1 is a possible D gene (6 bases). The CDR3 contains 13 residues. With 3 bases removed from V and 5 bases from J, the gap between germline ends came to 13 bases. Germline V gene data show CDR1 as GTSNPN and CDR2 as SVGIG (reference sequence). The CDR3 is CAWSWGRTYGYTF. The CDR3 DNA reads TGTGCCTGGAGCTGGGGGCGTACATATGGCTACACCTTC.